The sequence of this T cell receptor beta chain was determined in a study of early T cells in non-severe SARS-CoV-2 infection. On the study more broadly: Chains from this unsorted whole-blood bulk RNA could not be paired. Study-wide results and caveats: Lookups in VDJdb leaned toward anti-spike CD8 responses and missed private and CD4 specificities.

Unique molecular identifiers tagged individual cDNA molecules. Via MiXCR, TCRdb re-called the 5' RACE reads, giving one row per CDR3 protein. The repertoire includes around 58,000 distinct CDR3 sequences, approximately 15% of them detected once, and 9% to 10% sits in the top ten. The germline CDR1 and CDR2 sequences are SGDLS and YYNGEE. This CDR3 has 12 residues. Trimming stripped 1 base from V and 8 bases from J, with 7 bases between. To note about this clonotype: Its antigen is not identified.

Here the sequenced sample was whole blood, taken at baseline. This chain links TRBV9 with TRBJ2-1, with D tentatively TRBD2 (6 bases). This receptor was taken from an adult who was a healthcare worker with PCR-confirmed SARS-CoV-2 infection or an uninfected control (not recorded which). As DNA, the CDR3 is TGTGCCAGCAGCGTAACGGGGGATGAGCAGTTCTTC. This gives the protein CASSVTGDEQFF.